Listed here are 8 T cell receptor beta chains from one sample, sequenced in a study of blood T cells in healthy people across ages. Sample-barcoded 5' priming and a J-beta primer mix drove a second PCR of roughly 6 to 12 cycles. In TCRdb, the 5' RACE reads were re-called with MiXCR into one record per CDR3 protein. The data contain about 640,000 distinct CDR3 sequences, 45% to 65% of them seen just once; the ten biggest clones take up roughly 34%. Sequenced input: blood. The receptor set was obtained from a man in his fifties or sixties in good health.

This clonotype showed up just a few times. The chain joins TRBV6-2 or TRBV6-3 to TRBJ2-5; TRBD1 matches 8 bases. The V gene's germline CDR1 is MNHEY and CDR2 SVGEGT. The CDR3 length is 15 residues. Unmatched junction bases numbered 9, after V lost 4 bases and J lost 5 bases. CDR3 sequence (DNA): TGTGCCAGCAGTTCGGGCAGGGGGCACGCGGAGACCCAGTACTTC. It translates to CASSSGRGHAETQYF.

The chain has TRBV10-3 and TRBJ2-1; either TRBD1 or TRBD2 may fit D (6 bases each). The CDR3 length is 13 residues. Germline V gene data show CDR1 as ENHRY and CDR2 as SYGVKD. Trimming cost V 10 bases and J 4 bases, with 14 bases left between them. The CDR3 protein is CATEGGQYNEQFF. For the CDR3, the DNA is TGTGCCACCGAGGGAGGACAGTACAATGAGCAGTTCTTC.

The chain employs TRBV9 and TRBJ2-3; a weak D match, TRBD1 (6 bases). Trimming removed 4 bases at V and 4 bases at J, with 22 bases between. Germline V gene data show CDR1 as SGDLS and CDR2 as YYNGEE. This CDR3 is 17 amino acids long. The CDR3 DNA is TGTGCCAGCAGCTCTAGCTCTGACAGGCTCATCCCAGATACGCAGTATTTT. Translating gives CASSSSSDRLIPDTQYF.

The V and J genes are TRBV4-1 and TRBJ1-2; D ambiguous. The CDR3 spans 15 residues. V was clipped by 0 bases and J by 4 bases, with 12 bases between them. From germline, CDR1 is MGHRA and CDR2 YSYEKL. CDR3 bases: TGCGCCAGCAGCCAAGATTTCAGCGCCGGCTATGGCTACACCTTC. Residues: CASSQDFSAGYGYTF.

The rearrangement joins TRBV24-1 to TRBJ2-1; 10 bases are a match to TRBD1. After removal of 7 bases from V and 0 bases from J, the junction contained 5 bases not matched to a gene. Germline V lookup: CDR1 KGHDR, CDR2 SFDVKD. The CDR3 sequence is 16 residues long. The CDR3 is CATSQRTGGSYNEQFF. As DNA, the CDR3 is TGTGCCACCAGCCAGCGGACAGGGGGCTCCTACAATGAGCAGTTCTTC.

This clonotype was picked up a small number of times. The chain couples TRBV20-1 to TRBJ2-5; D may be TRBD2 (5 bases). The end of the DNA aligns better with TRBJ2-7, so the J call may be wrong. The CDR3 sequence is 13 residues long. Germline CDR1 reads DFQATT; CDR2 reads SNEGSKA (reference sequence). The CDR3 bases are TGCAGTGCTTTTTCCGACATGGACTCCGAGCAGTACTTC. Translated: CSAFSDMDSEQYF.

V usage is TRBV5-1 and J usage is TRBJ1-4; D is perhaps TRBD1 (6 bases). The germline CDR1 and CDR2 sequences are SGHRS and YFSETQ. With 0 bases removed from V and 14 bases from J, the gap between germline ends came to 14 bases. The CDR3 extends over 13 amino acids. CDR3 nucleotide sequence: TGCGCCAGCAGCTTGGAGTATCGGGGGCACCTGTTTTTT. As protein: CASSLEYRGHLFF.

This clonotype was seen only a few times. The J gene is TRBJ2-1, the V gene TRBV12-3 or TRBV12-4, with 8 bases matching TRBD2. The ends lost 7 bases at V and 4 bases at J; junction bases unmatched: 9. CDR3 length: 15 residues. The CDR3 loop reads CASTGLTSVYNEQFF. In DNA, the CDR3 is TGTGCCAGCACCGGGCTGACTAGCGTGTACAATGAGCAGTTCTTC.